This T cell receptor beta chain came from a study of beta chain features in type 1 diabetes. Study conclusions and caveats: Sequencing used cDNA, and cells with high TCR expression could therefore be over-represented.

With respect to this clone: Its target is not known.

This CDR3 spans 15 amino acids. The germline V gene has CDR1 MNHEY and CDR2 SVGAGI. V was pared by 2 bases and J by 5 bases, with 4 bases of the junction left unmatched. Reverse transcribing all isolated RNA meant expressed TCRB transcripts were sequenced. Sequencing used immunoSEQ multiplex PCR; TCRdb keeps in-frame clones, though not all of them. The sample holds roughly 330,000 clones, approximately 11% seen once. Naive, central memory, regulatory and stem cell-like memory cells within the CD4+ compartment were sorted using CD45RO/CCR7/CD25/CD127/CD95/CD27. Specimen: naive CD4+ T cells from blood. The clonotype comes from a woman aged 25-40 years in good health. The chain couples TRBV6-5 to TRBJ2-1; TRBD2 agrees at 9 bases. CDR3 protein: CASSYVSGSDNEQFF. The CDR3 DNA sequence: TGTGCCAGCAGTTACGTTAGCGGGAGCGACAATGAGCAGTTCTTC.